This TCR beta chain was documented in a study of blood T cell repertoires in COVID-19. The method was immunoSEQ multiplex PCR; TCRdb's version includes in-frame clones alone and lacks a portion of them. The sample gives about 280,000 clones, roughly 86% of which show up once; 2% to 2.5% is in the top ten. The junction had 7 bases not matched to a gene; V was cut back by 3 bases and J by 0 bases. Germline CDR1 is SGHAT and CDR2 is FQNNGV. This CDR3 is 16 amino acids long. This chain uses TRBV11-2 with TRBJ1-1; 7 bases map to TRBD1. This receptor was obtained from a woman in her thirties who had recovered from COVID-19. The sequencing sample was made of peripheral blood. CDR3 DNA sequence: TGTGCCAGCAGCTTGGAGTGGACAGGTCTGAACACTGAAGCTTTCTTT. Translated, it gives CASSLEWTGLNTEAFF.